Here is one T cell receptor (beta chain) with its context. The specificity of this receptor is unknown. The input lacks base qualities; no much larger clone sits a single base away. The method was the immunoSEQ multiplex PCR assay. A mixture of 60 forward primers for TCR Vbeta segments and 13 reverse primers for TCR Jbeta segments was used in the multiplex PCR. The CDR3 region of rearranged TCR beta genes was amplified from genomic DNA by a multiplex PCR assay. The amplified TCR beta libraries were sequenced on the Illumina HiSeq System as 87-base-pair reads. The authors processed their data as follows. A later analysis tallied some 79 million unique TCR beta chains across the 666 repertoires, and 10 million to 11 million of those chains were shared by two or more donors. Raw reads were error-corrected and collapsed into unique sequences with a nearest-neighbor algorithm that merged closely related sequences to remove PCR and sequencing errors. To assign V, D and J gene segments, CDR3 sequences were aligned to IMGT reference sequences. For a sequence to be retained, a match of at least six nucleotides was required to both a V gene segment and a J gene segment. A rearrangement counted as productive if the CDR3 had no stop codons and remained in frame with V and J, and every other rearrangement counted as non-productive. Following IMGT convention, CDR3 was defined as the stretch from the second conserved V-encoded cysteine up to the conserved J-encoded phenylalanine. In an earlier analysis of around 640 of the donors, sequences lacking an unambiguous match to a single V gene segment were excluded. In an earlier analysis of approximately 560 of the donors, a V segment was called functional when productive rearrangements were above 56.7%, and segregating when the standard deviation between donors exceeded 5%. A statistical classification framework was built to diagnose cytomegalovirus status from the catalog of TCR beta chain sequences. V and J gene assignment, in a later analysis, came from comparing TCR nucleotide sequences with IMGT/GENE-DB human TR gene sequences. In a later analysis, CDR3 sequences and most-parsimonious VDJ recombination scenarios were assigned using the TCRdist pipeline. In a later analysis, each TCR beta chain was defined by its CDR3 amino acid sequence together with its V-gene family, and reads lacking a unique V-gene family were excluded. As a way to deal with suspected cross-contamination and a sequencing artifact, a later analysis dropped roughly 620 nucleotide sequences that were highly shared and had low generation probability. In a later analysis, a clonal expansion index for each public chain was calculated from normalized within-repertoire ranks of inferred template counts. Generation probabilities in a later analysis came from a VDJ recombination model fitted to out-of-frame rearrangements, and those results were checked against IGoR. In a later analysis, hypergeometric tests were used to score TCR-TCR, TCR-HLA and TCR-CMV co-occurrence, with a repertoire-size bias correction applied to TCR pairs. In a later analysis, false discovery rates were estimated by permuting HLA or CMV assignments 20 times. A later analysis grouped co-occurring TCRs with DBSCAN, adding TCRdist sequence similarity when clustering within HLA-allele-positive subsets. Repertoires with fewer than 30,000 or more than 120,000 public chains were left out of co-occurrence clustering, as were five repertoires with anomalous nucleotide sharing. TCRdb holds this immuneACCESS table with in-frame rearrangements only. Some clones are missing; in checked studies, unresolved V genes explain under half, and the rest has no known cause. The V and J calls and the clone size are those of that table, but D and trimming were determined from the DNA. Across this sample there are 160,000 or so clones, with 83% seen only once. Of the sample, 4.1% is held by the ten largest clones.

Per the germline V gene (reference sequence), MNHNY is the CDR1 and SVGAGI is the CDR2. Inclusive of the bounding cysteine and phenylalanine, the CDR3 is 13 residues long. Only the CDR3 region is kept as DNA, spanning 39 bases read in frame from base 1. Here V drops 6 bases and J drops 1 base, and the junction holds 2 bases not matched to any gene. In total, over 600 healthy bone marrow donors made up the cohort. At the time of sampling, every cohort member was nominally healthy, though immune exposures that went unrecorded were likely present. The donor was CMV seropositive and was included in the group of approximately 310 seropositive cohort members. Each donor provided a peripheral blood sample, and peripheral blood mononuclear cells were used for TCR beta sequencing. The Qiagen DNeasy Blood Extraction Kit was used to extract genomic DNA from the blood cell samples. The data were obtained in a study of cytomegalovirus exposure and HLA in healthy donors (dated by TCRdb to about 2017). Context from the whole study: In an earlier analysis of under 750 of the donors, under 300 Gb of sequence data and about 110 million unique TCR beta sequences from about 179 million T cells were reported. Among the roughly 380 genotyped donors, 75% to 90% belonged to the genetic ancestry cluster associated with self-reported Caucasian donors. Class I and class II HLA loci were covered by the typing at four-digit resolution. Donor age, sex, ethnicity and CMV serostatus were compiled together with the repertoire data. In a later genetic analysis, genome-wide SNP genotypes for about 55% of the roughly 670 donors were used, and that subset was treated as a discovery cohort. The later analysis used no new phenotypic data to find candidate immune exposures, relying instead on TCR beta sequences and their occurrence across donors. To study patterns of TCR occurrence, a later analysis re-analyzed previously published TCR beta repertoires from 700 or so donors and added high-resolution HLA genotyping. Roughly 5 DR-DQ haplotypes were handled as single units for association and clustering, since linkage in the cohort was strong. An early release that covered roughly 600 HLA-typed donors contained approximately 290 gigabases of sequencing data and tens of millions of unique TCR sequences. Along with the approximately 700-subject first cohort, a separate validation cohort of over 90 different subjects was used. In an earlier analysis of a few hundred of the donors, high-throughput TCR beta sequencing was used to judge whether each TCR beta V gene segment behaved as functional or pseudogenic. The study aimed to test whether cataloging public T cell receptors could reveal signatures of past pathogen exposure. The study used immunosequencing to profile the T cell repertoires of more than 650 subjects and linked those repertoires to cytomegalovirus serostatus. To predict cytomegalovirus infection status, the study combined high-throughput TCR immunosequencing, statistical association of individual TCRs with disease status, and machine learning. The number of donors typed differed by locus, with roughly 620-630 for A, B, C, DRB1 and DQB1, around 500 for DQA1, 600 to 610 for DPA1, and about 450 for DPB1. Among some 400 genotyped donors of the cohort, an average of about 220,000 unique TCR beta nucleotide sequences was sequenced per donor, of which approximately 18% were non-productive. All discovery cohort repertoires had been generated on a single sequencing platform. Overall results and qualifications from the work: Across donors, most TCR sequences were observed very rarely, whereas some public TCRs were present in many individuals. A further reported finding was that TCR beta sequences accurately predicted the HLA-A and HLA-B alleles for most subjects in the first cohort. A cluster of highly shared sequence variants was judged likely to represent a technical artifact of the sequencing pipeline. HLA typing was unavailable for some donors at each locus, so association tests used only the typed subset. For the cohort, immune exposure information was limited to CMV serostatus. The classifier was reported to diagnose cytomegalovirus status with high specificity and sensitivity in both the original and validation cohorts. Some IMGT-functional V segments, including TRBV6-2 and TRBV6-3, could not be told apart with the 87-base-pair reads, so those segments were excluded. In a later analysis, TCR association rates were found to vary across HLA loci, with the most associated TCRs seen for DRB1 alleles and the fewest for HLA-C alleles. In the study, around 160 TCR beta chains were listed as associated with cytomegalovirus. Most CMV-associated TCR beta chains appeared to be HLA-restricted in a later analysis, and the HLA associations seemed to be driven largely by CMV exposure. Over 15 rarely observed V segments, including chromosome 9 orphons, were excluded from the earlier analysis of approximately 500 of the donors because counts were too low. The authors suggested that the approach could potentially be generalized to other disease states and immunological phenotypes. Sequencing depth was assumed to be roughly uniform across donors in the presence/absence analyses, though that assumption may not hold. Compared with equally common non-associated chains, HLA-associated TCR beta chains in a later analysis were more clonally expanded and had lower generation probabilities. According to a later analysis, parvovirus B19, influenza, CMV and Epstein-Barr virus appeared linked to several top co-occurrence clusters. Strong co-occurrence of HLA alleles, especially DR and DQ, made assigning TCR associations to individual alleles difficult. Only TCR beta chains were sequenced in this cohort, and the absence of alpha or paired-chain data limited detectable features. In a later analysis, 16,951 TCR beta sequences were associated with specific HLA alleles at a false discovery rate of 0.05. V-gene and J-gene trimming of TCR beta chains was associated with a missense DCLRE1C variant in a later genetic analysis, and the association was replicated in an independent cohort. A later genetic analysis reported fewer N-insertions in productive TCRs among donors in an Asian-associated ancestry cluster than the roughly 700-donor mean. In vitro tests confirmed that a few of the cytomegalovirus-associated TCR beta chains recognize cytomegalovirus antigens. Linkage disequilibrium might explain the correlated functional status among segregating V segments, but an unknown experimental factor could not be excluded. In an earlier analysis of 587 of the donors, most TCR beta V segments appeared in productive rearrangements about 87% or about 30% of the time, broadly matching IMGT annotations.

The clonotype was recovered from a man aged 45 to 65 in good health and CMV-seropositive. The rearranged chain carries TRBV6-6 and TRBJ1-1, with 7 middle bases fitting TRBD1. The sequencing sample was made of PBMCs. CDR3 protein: CASRTGANTEAFF. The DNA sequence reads TGTGCCAGCAGAACAGGGGCGAACACTGAAGCTTTCTTT.